This T cell receptor beta chain was found in a study of blood T cell repertoires in COVID-19. Study details: PBMCs, B-cell-depleted T cells, or T cells were the source of the cDNA or gDNA that made up the material.

Original analysis: Reference gene primer amplification yielded estimated nucleated cell counts. Sequencing was performed with immunoSEQ multiplex PCR; in TCRdb, only in-frame clones are kept and a portion is missing. Clonal size and the V and J genes are those of that table, whereas D and trimming came from the DNA. The repertoire holds 150,000 to 200,000 clones, with more than 85% as singletons. Looked up from germline, CDR1 is LGHDT and CDR2 is YNNKEL (reference sequence). This CDR3 contains 18 residues. V lost 3 bases and J lost 0; bases outside the gene matches: 12. The chain joins TRBV3-1 (or the pseudogene TRBV3-2) to TRBJ2-3; 7 bases line up with TRBD2. The sample was peripheral blood. The sequence was collected from a man in his late teens or twenties with acute or convalescent COVID-19. As DNA, the CDR3 is TGTGCCAGCAGCCAGGCGGGGGATTTTCACACTAGCACAGATACGCAGTATTTT. Translated, it gives CASSQAGDFHTSTDTQYF.